The 20 T cell receptor beta chains in this list originate from one sample, sequenced in a study of T cell responses to AZD1222 COVID-19 vaccine. Some clones are missing from TCRdb's copy, which holds only in-frame ones; the method was immunoSEQ multiplex PCR. The table has about 120,000 clones, 85% to 95% seen once. Sample: peripheral blood, taken 28 days after the second AZD1222 dose. These receptors were collected from an adult who received the AZD1222 COVID-19 vaccine.

V is TRBV10-3 and J is TRBJ1-2; D ambiguous. The ends were cut back, 2 bases at V and 10 bases at J, with 14 bases in the middle. Germline loops: CDR1 ENHRY, CDR2 SYGVKD. The CDR3 has 13 amino acids. CDR3 sequence (DNA): TGTGCCATCAGTGAGGATGGGTTTGGGCCCTACACCTTC. It is translated as CAISEDGFGPYTF.

The chain uses TRBV19 and TRBJ2-1; tentatively, D is TRBD1 (6 bases). This CDR3 region has 15 residues. The V end lost 7 bases, the J end lost 0 bases, and 13 bases lay between the germline ends. Germline CDR1 is LNHDA and CDR2 is SQIVND (reference sequence). CDR3 nucleotide sequence: TGTGCCAGTACCATTAGGGGGAGCTCCTACAATGAGCAGTTCTTC. Translated: CASTIRGSSYNEQFF.

This chain connects TRBV19 to TRBJ2-3; 15 bases fit TRBD2. This CDR3 spans 16 amino acids. Germline CDR1 and CDR2: LNHDA and SQIVND (reference sequence). The ends lost 3 bases at V and 9 bases at J; junction bases unmatched: 7. The DNA of the CDR3 is TGTGCCAGTAGTATTGGACTAGCGGGGGGGTCCGGGACGCAGTATTTT. Its translation is CASSIGLAGGSGTQYF.

V usage is TRBV7-9 and J usage is TRBJ2-1; D is ambiguous. Germline values: CDR1 SEHNR, CDR2 FQNEAQ (reference sequence). The CDR3 runs to 17 residues. V was pared by 5 bases and J by 5 bases, with 22 bases between. The chain's CDR3 is CASSPSTGRQVNNEQFF. DNA of the CDR3: TGTGCCAGCAGCCCCTCCACGGGTCGTCAGGTCAACAATGAGCAGTTCTTC.

V gene TRBV19 combines with J gene TRBJ2-3, with 9 bases aligning to TRBD2. V dropped 7 bases and J dropped 2; count of bases not matched to a gene: 7. The CDR3 covers 15 residues. Per germline, CDR1 LNHDA and CDR2 SQIVND (reference sequence). Here the CDR3 DNA reads TGTGCCAGTACGGGTTCTAGCGGGACCACAGATACGCAGTATTTT. Its translation: CASTGSSGTTDTQYF.

J is TRBJ1-5 and V is TRBV4-3; TRBD1 is a possible D gene (5 bases). This CDR3 comprises 13 residues. V shed 0 bases and J shed 9 bases, with 9 bases lying between them. In germline, CDR1 is LGHNA, CDR2 YSLEER. The CDR3 DNA is TGCGCCAGCAGCCAAGATTCCGGGGGGCCCCAGCATTTT. Translated: CASSQDSGGPQHF.

This clone was counted a single time. The chain is built from TRBV6-1 and TRBJ1-1; D unresolved. There are 13 residues in the CDR3. The V gene lost 1 base and the J gene lost 9 bases, with 12 bases spanning the gap. Per the germline V gene, CDR1 is MNHNS and CDR2 is SASEGT. The chain's CDR3 is CASSEVENLKAFF. The CDR3 DNA reads TGTGCCAGCAGTGAAGTAGAGAATTTAAAAGCTTTCTTT.

J is TRBJ2-2 and V is TRBV5-1; 9 bases map to TRBD1. The J segment lost 3 bases and the V segment lost 7 bases, leaving 4 bases of the junction unmatched. This CDR3 region has 14 residues. Germline V gene lookup returns CDR1 SGHRS and CDR2 YFSETQ. The CDR3 DNA follows: TGCGCCAGCCGGACAGGGGTCGACACCGGGGAGCTGTTTTTT. It codes for CASRTGVDTGELFF.

The chain has TRBV3-1 (or the pseudogene TRBV3-2) and TRBJ1-2; 10 nucleotides line up with TRBD1. The CDR3 contains 16 residues. The germline CDR1 and CDR2 sequences are LGHDT and YNNKEL (reference sequence). With V trimmed by 2 bases and J by 2 bases, 5 bases remained unmatched. The CDR3 DNA is TGTGCCAGCAGCCAAACGAGGGGACAGGGGAACTATGGCTACACCTTC. It translates to CASSQTRGQGNYGYTF.

The chain is built from TRBV2 and TRBJ1-2; D perhaps matches TRBD1 (5 bases). The CDR3 contains 13 residues. Trimming shortened V by 4 bases and J by 7 bases, and 13 bases separated the two germline ends. CDR1 is SNHLY, CDR2 FYNNEI, per germline. The DNA of the CDR3 is TGTGCCAGCAGTGTAAGTGGGGCTGTTGGCTACACCTTC. Amino acid sequence: CASSVSGAVGYTF.

This chain joins TRBV18 and TRBJ1-2; 8 positions agree with TRBD1. The ends lost 3 bases at V and 11 bases at J; junction bases unmatched: 11. This CDR3 region has 14 residues. Germline CDR1 and CDR2: KGHSH and LQKENI. CDR3 coding DNA: TGTGCCAGCTCACCGAACGGACAGGGAGGAGGATACACCTTC. This sequence encodes CASSPNGQGGGYTF.

V gene TRBV6-1 combines with J gene TRBJ1-2; TRBD1 matches 8 bases. The CDR3 loop spans 16 amino acids. Trimming cost V 2 bases and J 4 bases; bases outside gene matches: 9. Looked up from germline, CDR1 is MNHNS and CDR2 is SASEGT. The CDR3 DNA is TGTGCCAGCAGTGAACCGACTAGACAGGGGCTCTATGGCTACACCTTC. It specifies CASSEPTRQGLYGYTF.

The chain couples TRBV5-6 to TRBJ2-3, with D maybe TRBD1 (5 bases). The CDR3 runs to 13 residues. The germline V gene has CDR1 SGHDT and CDR2 YYEEEE. The V end lost 4 bases, the J end lost 7 bases, and 13 bases lay between the germline ends. CDR3 bases: TGTGCCAGCAGCCCACAGGCAAGTAATACGCAGTATTTT. Encoded protein: CASSPQASNTQYF.

V and J are TRBV5-1 and TRBJ1-2, with 10 bases aligning to TRBD1. The germline gives CDR1 SGHRS, CDR2 YFSETQ. CDR3 length: 13 residues. The V segment lost 4 bases and the J segment 6 bases; nucleotides outside the gene matches: 3. CDR3 nucleotide sequence: TGCGCCAGCAGCACCGGACAGGGGGATGGCTACACCTTC. Translating it yields CASSTGQGDGYTF.

The V and J genes are TRBV6-1 and TRBJ1-5; D unresolved. Germline V gene data show CDR1 as MNHNS and CDR2 as SASEGT. The length of the CDR3 is 14 residues. The V and J ends lost 3 bases and 0 bases respectively, with 6 bases between them. DNA for the CDR3: TGTGCCAGCAGTGACAGCTATAGCAATCAGCCCCAGCATTTT. Protein sequence: CASSDSYSNQPQHF.

The rearrangement uses TRBV7-6 and TRBJ1-4; D is perhaps TRBD1 (6 bases). CDR3 length: 16 amino acids. Per the germline V gene, CDR1 is SGHVS and CDR2 is FNYEAQ. V dropped 5 bases and J dropped 0 bases, with 13 bases sitting between them. CDR3 residues: CASSPYRDSTNEKLFF. The CDR3 bases are TGTGCCAGCAGCCCCTACAGGGATTCAACTAATGAAAAACTGTTTTTT.

The chain joins TRBV5-6 to TRBJ2-7; 7 nucleotides align to TRBD2. CDR3 length equals 16 residues. Germline lookup yields CDR1 SGHDT and CDR2 YYEEEE. V lost 1 base and J lost 1; bases outside the gene matches: 8. CDR3 in amino acids: CASSLWAAGTSYEQYF. The CDR3 bases are TGTGCCAGCAGCTTGTGGGCAGCGGGAACGTCCTACGAGCAGTACTTC.

This chain links TRBV4-3 with TRBJ1-4; D perhaps matches TRBD1 (6 bases). Trimming pared 0 bases from V and 8 bases from J, leaving 16 bases between. The CDR3 sequence is 16 residues long. CDR1 and CDR2 from the germline V gene are LGHNA and YSLEER. The DNA for the CDR3 is TGCGCCAGCAGCCAAGATGTCAGGGGAGGTCGGGAAAAACTGTTTTTT. Its translation is CASSQDVRGGREKLFF.

The rearrangement joins TRBV6-2 or TRBV6-3 to TRBJ2-7, with a weak D call TRBD2 (6 bases). The CDR3 totals 12 residues. The V end lost 6 bases, the J end lost 5 bases, and 11 bases lay between the germline ends. Germline lookup yields CDR1 MNHEY and CDR2 SVGEGT. The CDR3 here is CASSLTSHEQYF. Here the CDR3 DNA reads TGTGCCAGCAGCCTGACTAGTCACGAGCAGTACTTC.

Only one count was recorded for this clone. The chain joins TRBV14 to TRBJ2-7; 8 positions agree with TRBD1. The CDR3 runs to 13 residues. CDR1 and CDR2 (germline): SGHDN, FVKESK. V shed 5 bases, J shed 3 bases, and the junction held 3 bases outside the gene matches. Written as DNA, the CDR3 is TGTGCCAGCAGCGCCGGACAGGGCTACGAGCAGTACTTC. Protein sequence: CASSAGQGYEQYF.